Listed below are T cell receptor beta chains from one sample, sequenced in a study of glioma-infiltrating T cells after dendritic cell vaccination. Assay used: immunoSEQ multiplex PCR; TCRdb lists only in-frame clones, some missing. Among roughly 100,000 clones, roughly 84% were seen once, and the ten largest hold around 3.2%. Sequencing used blood, obtained before dendritic cell vaccination. These receptors were collected from a human donor with glioblastoma. Both conserved end residues are part of each CDR3. D genes are given only for firm matches. Size values are once, few and many counts, or a class for expanded clones, and some rows have none.

V	D	size	J	CDR3	DNA
TRBV29-1	.	.	TRBJ1-1	CSVDDSDTEAFF	TGCAGCGTTGATGATAGTGACACTGAAGCTTTCTTT
TRBV15	.	.	TRBJ2-3	CATSPGWGEHTDTQYF	TGTGCCACCAGCCCGGGTTGGGGGGAACACACAGATACGCAGTATTTT
TRBV19	.	few	TRBJ1-2	CASSTGGGAYGYTF	TGTGCCAGTAGTACTGGAGGAGGGGCCTATGGCTACACCTTC
TRBV6-1	.	.	TRBJ1-4	CASSESRGNEKLFF	TGTGCCAGCAGTGAGTCGCGGGGTAATGAAAAACTGTTTTTT
TRBV7-2	.	.	TRBJ1-1	CASSLVGTNTEAFF	TGTGCCAGCAGCTTAGTTGGGACAAACACTGAAGCTTTCTTT
TRBV11-2	.	.	TRBJ1-3	CASSVGGYSGNTIYF	TGTGCCAGCAGCGTAGGCGGTTACTCTGGAAACACCATATATTTT
TRBV7-2	.	.	TRBJ1-4	CASSLFPGGPEKLFF	TGTGCCAGCAGCTTATTCCCCGGGGGTCCGGAAAAACTGTTTTTT
TRBV5-1	.	.	TRBJ2-2	CASSPQDSTGELFF	TGCGCCAGCAGCCCACAGGACAGCACCGGGGAGCTGTTTTTT
TRBV11-2	.	.	TRBJ1-1	CASSLGGNTEAFF	TGTGCCAGCAGCTTAGGAGGGAACACTGAAGCTTTCTTT
TRBV27	.	.	TRBJ2-7	CASSPRGAYEQYF	TGTGCCAGCAGTCCTCGCGGGGCCTACGAGCAGTACTTC
TRBV2	.	.	TRBJ2-1	CASSDTGSSYNEQFF	TGTGCCAGCAGTGATACAGGTAGCTCCTACAATGAGCAGTTCTTC
TRBV2	.	few	TRBJ2-7	CASSPPTDSYEQYF	TGTGCCAGCAGTCCACCGACAGACTCCTACGAGCAGTACTTC
TRBV29-1	TRBD2	once	TRBJ2-5	CSLLSGGETQYF	TGCAGCCTCCTAAGCGGGGGAGAGACCCAGTACTTC
TRBV2	TRBD1	.	TRBJ2-5	CASSDRTGGTQYF	TGTGCCAGCAGTGATCGGACAGGGGGGACCCAGTACTTC
TRBV18	.	.	TRBJ2-5	CASSLLEQETQYF	TGTGCCAGCTCACTGCTGGAGCAAGAGACCCAGTACTTC
TRBV11-3	.	.	TRBJ2-1	CASSNEDEQFF	TGTGCCAGCAGCAACGAGGATGAGCAGTTCTTC
TRBV6-5	TRBD2	.	TRBJ2-1	CASSYAAGVSYNEQFF	TGTGCCAGCAGTTACGCAGCGGGGGTTTCCTACAATGAGCAGTTCTTC
TRBV2	.	.	TRBJ1-6	CASSEQGQGLPLHF	TGTGCCAGCAGTGAACAGGGGCAAGGTCTACCCCTCCACTTT
TRBV6-5	.	.	TRBJ2-7	CASSTVGDEQYF	TGTGCCAGCAGCACAGTAGGGGACGAGCAGTACTTC
TRBV2	TRBD2	.	TRBJ2-3	CATKLAGPTDTQYF	TGTGCCACTAAACTAGCGGGGCCCACAGATACGCAGTATTTT
TRBV5-8	TRBD1	.	TRBJ1-5	CASSLGQGNNQPQHF	TGTGCCAGCAGCCTGGGACAGGGCAACAATCAGCCCCAGCATTTT
TRBV19	.	.	TRBJ1-2	CASSISPDYGYTF	TGTGCCAGTAGTATAAGTCCGGACTATGGCTACACCTTC
TRBV7-9	.	.	TRBJ1-2	CASSLDSYGYTF	TGTGCCAGCAGCTTAGACAGCTATGGCTACACCTTC